A single sample is the source of the 21 T cell receptor beta chains below, sequenced in a study of T-cell memory formation after mild COVID-19 (dated by TCRdb to the early 2020s). The library was obtained by 5' RACE. The sequencer was an Illumina NovaSeq 6000. In-frame beta chains were kept once TCRdb had trimmed the public reads at Q25 with fastp and called clones with MiXCR. Under each unique CDR3 protein, matching rows form one entry showing the most common genes and DNA. The sample contains tens of thousands of distinct CDR3 sequences, 20% to 25% of them found a single time. Of the sample, about 1.5% is held by the ten largest clones. What was sequenced was PBMCs or a T cell subset sorted from them (not recorded which). Receptors were obtained from an adult who had mild COVID-19 (a few samples of this study predate the infection). The sample titles of this study are shuffled in the database, so cell type and time point are left out.

The chain employs TRBV4-3 and TRBJ1-4, with D perhaps matching TRBD1 (5 bases). CDR1 is LGHNA, CDR2 YSLEER, per germline. The CDR3 loop spans 19 amino acids. Trimming pared 4 bases from V and 0 bases from J, leaving 21 bases between. CDR3: CASSRRLIWQGATNEKLFF. In DNA form, the CDR3 reads TGCGCCAGCAGCCGTAGGCTGATTTGGCAGGGTGCAACTAATGAAAAACTGTTTTTT.

There are many counts of this clonotype. The chain links TRBV18 to TRBJ2-7, with TRBD2 as a possible D gene (5 bases). The CDR3 has 18 amino acids. Trimming removed 1 base at V and 2 bases at J, with 21 bases between. Germline assignment: CDR1 KGHSH and CDR2 LQKENI. The CDR3 loop is CASSPHSLGEGATYEQYF. The CDR3 coding sequence is TGTGCCAGCTCACCACACTCCCTTGGAGAGGGAGCAACCTACGAGCAGTACTTC. The full variable domain, with the rest looked up from reference TRBV18 and TRBJ2-7, is NAGVMQNPRHLVRRRGQEARLRCSPMKGHSHVYWYRQLPEEGLKFMVYLQKENIIDESGMPKERFSAEFPKEGPSILRIQQVVRGDSAAYFCASSPHSLGEGATYEQYFGPGTRLTVT.

This clonotype was seen only once. The CDR3 does not end in the conserved phenylalanine or tryptophan, so this is likely a read error. The V gene is TRBV3-1, the J gene TRBJ2-5; the D is unclear. This CDR3 spans 13 amino acids. Trimming pared 0 bases from V and 7 bases from J, leaving 9 bases between. Germline V lookup: CDR1 LGHDT, CDR2 YNNKEL (reference sequence). The CDR3 spells CASSQEGFGTQYL. CDR3 in DNA: TGTGCCAGCAGCCAAGAGGGGTTTGGGACCCAGTACTTA.

This clonotype was counted at least ten times. The CDR3 is CASSFSRGGDGYGYTF. The DNA for the CDR3 is TGTGCCAGCAGTTTTTCAAGGGGGGGCGATGGCTATGGCTACACCTTC. The V gene is TRBV6-5, the J gene TRBJ1-2, with a possible D match to TRBD1 (6 bases). The CDR3 consists of 16 residues. Looked up from germline, CDR1 is MNHEY and CDR2 is SVGAGI. V gave up 4 bases and J gave up 4 bases, with 19 bases separating them.

The chain recombines TRBV3-1 with TRBJ1-5; D perhaps matches TRBD1 (5 bases). Germline V CDR1 and CDR2: LGHDT, YNNKEL (reference sequence). Trimming stripped 4 bases from V and 0 bases from J, with 13 bases between. The CDR3 extends over 16 amino acids. CDR3 DNA sequence: TGTGCCAGCAGCCGAGGCCGGGACGGTAGCAATCAGCCCCAGCATTTT. It encodes CASSRGRDGSNQPQHF.

Details on this clonotype: A much larger clone is a single base away; this may be a read error. The V and J genes are TRBV29-1 and TRBJ2-1; 11 bases align to TRBD1. The J segment lost 9 bases and the V segment lost 2 bases, leaving 6 bases of the junction unmatched. The CDR3 loop spans 14 amino acids. The V gene's germline CDR1 is SQVTM and CDR2 ANQGSEA. CDR3 amino acids: CSVELGQGASEQFF. The CDR3 DNA sequence: TGCAGCGTTGAACTAGGACAGGGGGCTAGTGAGCAGTTCTTC.

This clonotype has at least ten counts. This sequence joins TRBV20-1 and TRBJ2-3; no reliable D call. The germline V and J ends were trimmed by 3 bases and 2 bases, with 9 bases remaining between them. This CDR3 spans 13 amino acids. Germline V gene lookup returns CDR1 DFQATT and CDR2 SNEGSKA (reference sequence). Here the CDR3 reads CSASFNPTDTQYF. CDR3 nucleotide sequence: TGCAGTGCTAGTTTTAACCCCACAGATACGCAGTATTTT.

The CDR3 sequence: CSAPEGRGGNQPQHF. CDR3 coding DNA: TGCAGTGCCCCAGAGGGCAGGGGTGGCAATCAGCCCCAGCATTTT. The chain links TRBV20-1 to TRBJ1-5; a weak D match, TRBD1 (6 bases). CDR3 length: 15 residues. V gave up 6 bases and J gave up 2 bases, with 17 bases separating them. Germline values: CDR1 DFQATT, CDR2 SNEGSKA (reference sequence).

The table lists this clonotype with many counts. The chain is built from TRBV5-1 and TRBJ2-1; 10 nucleotides align to TRBD2. Germline lookup yields CDR1 SGHRS and CDR2 YFSETQ. This CDR3 has 16 amino acids. The J segment lost 9 bases and the V segment lost 0 bases, leaving 9 bases of the junction unmatched. The DNA of the CDR3 is TGCGCCAGCAGCTTGGTTGCCAGCGGGGGGGCCGGTGAGCAGTTCTTC. Its protein is CASSLVASGGAGEQFF.

V is TRBV5-6 and J is TRBJ1-2; 7 bases line up with TRBD1. Germline V gene lookup returns CDR1 SGHDT and CDR2 YYEEEE. The V gene end was trimmed by 4 bases and the J gene end by 6 bases; junction bases not matched to a gene: 3. CDR3 length: 12 residues. The CDR3 coding sequence is TGTGCCAGCAGCGGACAGGACGATGGCTACACCTTC. Encoded protein: CASSGQDDGYTF.

This clonotype was counted at least ten times. The genes are TRBV5-1 and TRBJ2-1, with 13 bases identical to TRBD2. Germline V gene data show CDR1 as SGHRS and CDR2 as YFSETQ. The CDR3 consists of 20 residues. The trim removed 4 bases at V and 8 bases at J, leaving 21 bases unmatched. The CDR3 region has the DNA TGCGCCAGCAGCGCATCAACGACTAGCGGGGGGCCCGTTAGGGGAGATGAGCAGTTCTTC. Translating it yields CASSASTTSGGPVRGDEQFF.

This clonotype was found many times. The chain is built from TRBV7-9 and TRBJ2-5; D might be TRBD2 (6 bases). Germline-derived CDR1 and CDR2 are SEHNR and FQNEAQ (reference sequence). The CDR3 length is 14 residues. Trimming stripped 3 bases from V and 2 bases from J, with 10 bases between. Here the CDR3 reads CASSFSGTQETQYF. The CDR3 coding sequence is TGTGCCAGCAGCTTTTCAGGGACTCAAGAGACCCAGTACTTC.

The chain combines TRBV6-2 or TRBV6-3 with TRBJ2-7; 9 nucleotides match TRBD2. The V gene end was trimmed by 6 bases and the J gene end by 4 bases; junction bases not matched to a gene: 16. Germline V gene lookup returns CDR1 MNHEY and CDR2 SVGEGT. This CDR3 spans 17 amino acids. The CDR3 region is CASSYPTGLAGLYEQYF. CDR3 in DNA: TGTGCCAGCAGCTACCCCACCGGGCTAGCGGGGTTATACGAGCAGTACTTC.

This clonotype was counted many times. The chain is built from TRBV7-2 and TRBJ2-1; TRBD2 might be the D (6 bases). This CDR3 comprises 15 residues. Germline lookup yields CDR1 SGHTA and CDR2 FQGNSA. V lost 2 bases and J lost 9, with 17 bases in between. The CDR3 reads CASSLTSTSLTEQFF. CDR3 DNA: TGTGCCAGCAGCTTAACCTCGACTAGTTTGACTGAGCAGTTCTTC.

The chain carries TRBV2 and TRBJ1-2; perhaps TRBD1 as D (6 bases). V was trimmed by 1 base and J by 4 bases, leaving 10 bases between them. Germline assignment: CDR1 SNHLY and CDR2 FYNNEI. This CDR3 contains 14 residues. CDR3 DNA: TGTGCCAGCAGTGAAGAAAGGGACATCTATGGCTACACCTTC. This gives the protein CASSEERDIYGYTF.

Worth noting for this clonotype: One end of the junction is discordant with germline, which a read error may explain. V and J are TRBV4-1 and TRBJ2-3, with a possible D match to TRBD2 (5 bases). Germline V gives CDR1 MGHRA, CDR2 YSYEKL. This CDR3 is built from 12 residues. The CDR3 DNA follows: TGCGCCAGCAGCCAAGGACTACATACGCCGTATTTT. Protein sequence: CASSQGLHTPYF.

The chain recombines TRBV4-3 with TRBJ1-2; D gene unclear. This CDR3 region has 13 residues. Germline assignment: CDR1 LGHNA and CDR2 YSLEER. The ends were cut back, 1 base at V and 3 bases at J, with 6 bases in the middle. DNA for the CDR3: TGCGCCAGCAGCCAAGTTGCTTACTATGGCTACACCTTC. Its translation: CASSQVAYYGYTF.

This clonotype was observed at least ten times. The chain links TRBV3-1 to TRBJ1-1, with 9 bases fitting TRBD1. Germline-derived CDR1 and CDR2 are LGHDT and YNNKEL (reference sequence). This CDR3 contains 14 residues. The junction had 3 bases not matched to a gene; V was cut back by 1 base and J by 6 bases. The CDR3 region is CASSQGTGGPEAFF. DNA for the CDR3: TGTGCCAGCAGCCAAGGAACAGGGGGCCCTGAAGCTTTCTTT.

This clonotype was observed many times. The rearrangement joins TRBV12-3 or TRBV12-4 to TRBJ2-1; the D is unclear. Trimming pared 6 bases from V and 0 bases from J, leaving 9 bases between. There are 14 residues in the CDR3. In DNA, the CDR3 is TGTGCCAGCAGCCCAGGATTCTCCTACAATGAGCAGTTCTTC. Its protein product is CASSPGFSYNEQFF.

This clonotype was seen ten or more times. The chain recombines TRBV7-2 with TRBJ2-1, with a weak D call TRBD2 (6 bases). The CDR3 totals 14 residues. Trimming took off 2 bases at V and 8 bases at J, with 13 bases between the two ends. Germline V gene lookup returns CDR1 SGHTA and CDR2 FQGNSA. The CDR3 DNA is TGTGCCAGCAGCTTAATCGGGAGTGTAGATGAGCAGTTCTTC. Its translation: CASSLIGSVDEQFF.

This clonotype was seen only a few times. The chain carries TRBV20-1 and TRBJ2-1; TRBD2 matches 12 bases. The CDR3 contains 17 residues. J gave up 3 bases and V 2 bases, and 8 bases lay outside the gene matches. Germline assignment: CDR1 DFQATT and CDR2 SNEGSKA (reference sequence). The DNA for the CDR3 is TGCAGTGCTAGATTCGGGACTAGCGGGTTGCGCTACAATGAGCAGTTCTTC. Translated: CSARFGTSGLRYNEQFF.